The sequence of this T cell receptor (beta chain) was determined in a study of CD8 T cells in ankylosing spondylitis. Molecular-barcoded quantitative 5'-RACE produced these TCR beta libraries. TCRdb re-analysed the 5' RACE reads in MiXCR, keeping a single row per CDR3 protein. The table lists about 840,000 distinct CDR3 sequences, about an eighth of them singletons. The CDR3 length is 14 residues. Germline V gives CDR1 DFQATT, CDR2 SNEGSKA (reference sequence). V lost 3 bases to trimming and J lost 5 bases, with 16 bases between them. Study-level findings and limits: Apparently characteristic of ankylosing spondylitis blood was a TCR beta motif (eight highly homologous variants).

As concerns this clonotype: Its antigen is currently unknown.

The TCR originated in a male donor with ankylosing spondylitis. The chain has TRBV20-1 and TRBJ1-2, with D possibly TRBD1 on 5 matching bases. Source material: blood, either unsorted or a sorted T cell fraction (not recorded which). CDR3: CSASWGPGRYGYTF. The CDR3 nucleotides read TGCAGTGCTAGTTGGGGCCCCGGTAGATATGGCTACACCTTC.